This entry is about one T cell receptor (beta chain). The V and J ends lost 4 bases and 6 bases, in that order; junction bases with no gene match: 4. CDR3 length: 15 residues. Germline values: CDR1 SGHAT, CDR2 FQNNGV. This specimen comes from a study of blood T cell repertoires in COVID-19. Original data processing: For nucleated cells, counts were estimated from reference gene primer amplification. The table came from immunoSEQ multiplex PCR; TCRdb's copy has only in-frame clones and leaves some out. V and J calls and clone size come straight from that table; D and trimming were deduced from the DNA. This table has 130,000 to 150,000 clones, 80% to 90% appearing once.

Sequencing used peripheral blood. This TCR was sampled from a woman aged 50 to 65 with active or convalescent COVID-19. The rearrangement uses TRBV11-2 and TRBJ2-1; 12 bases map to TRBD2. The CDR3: CASSSLAGGANEQFF. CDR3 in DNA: TGTGCCAGCAGCTCCCTAGCGGGGGGGGCCAATGAGCAGTTCTTC.